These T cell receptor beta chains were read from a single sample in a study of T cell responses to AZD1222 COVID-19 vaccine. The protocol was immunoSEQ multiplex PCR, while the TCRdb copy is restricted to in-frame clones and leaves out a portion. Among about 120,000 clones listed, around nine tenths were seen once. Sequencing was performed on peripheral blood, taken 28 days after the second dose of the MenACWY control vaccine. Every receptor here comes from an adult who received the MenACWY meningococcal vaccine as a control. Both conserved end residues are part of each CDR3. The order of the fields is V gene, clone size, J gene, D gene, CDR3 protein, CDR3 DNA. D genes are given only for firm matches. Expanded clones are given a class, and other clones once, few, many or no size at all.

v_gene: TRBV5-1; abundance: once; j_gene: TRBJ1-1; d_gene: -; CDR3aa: CASTHGGGNTEAFF; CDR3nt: TGCGCCAGCACCCACGGTGGGGGAAACACTGAAGCTTTCTTT
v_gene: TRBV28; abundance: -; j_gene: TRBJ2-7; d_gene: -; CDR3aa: CASSLEVQIYEQYF; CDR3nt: TGTGCCAGCAGTTTGGAGGTACAGATCTACGAGCAGTACTTC
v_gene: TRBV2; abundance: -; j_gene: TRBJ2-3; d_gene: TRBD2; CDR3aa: CASNGGRGDTQYF; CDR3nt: TGTGCCAGCAACGGGGGGAGAGGGGATACGCAGTATTTT
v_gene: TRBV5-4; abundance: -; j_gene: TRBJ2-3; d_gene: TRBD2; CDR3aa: CASSVWMGGGTDTQYF; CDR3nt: TGTGCCAGCAGCGTCTGGATGGGGGGGGGCACAGATACGCAGTATTTT
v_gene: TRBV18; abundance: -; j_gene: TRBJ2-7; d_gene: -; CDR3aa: CASSLERGDYEQYF; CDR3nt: TGTGCCAGCTCCCTGGAAAGGGGTGACTACGAGCAGTACTTC
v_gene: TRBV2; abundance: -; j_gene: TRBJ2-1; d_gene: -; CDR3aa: CASSGGEPPVEQFF; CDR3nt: TGTGCCAGCAGTGGAGGTGAACCTCCCGTTGAGCAGTTCTTC
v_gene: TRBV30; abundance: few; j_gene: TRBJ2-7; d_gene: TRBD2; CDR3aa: CAWRLAGVYEQYF; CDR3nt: TGTGCCTGGAGACTAGCGGGAGTCTACGAGCAGTACTTC
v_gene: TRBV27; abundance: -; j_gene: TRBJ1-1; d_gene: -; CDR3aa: CASSTAGWSVLKNTEAFF; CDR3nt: TGTGCCAGCAGTACTGCAGGGTGGTCGGTCTTAAAGAACACTGAAGCTTTCTTT
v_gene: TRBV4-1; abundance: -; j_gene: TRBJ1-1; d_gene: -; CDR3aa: CASSPYRKTGANTEAFF; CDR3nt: TGCGCCAGCAGTCCCTACAGGAAAACTGGAGCGAACACTGAAGCTTTCTTT
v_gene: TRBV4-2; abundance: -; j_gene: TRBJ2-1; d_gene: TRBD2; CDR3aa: CASSLRAGDSYNEQFF; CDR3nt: TGTGCCAGCAGCCTTCGCGCGGGGGATTCCTACAATGAGCAGTTCTTC
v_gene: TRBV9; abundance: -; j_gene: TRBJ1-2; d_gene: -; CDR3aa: CASSLRGGPYGYTF; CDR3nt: TGTGCCAGCAGCCTTCGGGGGGGGCCTTATGGCTACACCTTC
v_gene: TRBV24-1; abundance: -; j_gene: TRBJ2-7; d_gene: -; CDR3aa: CATSDSSYEQYF; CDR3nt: TGTGCCACCAGTGATTCATCCTACGAGCAGTACTTC
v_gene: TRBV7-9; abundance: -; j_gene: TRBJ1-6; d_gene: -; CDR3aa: CASSLVNINSPLHF; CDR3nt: TGTGCCAGCAGCTTAGTAAACATTAATTCACCCCTCCACTTT
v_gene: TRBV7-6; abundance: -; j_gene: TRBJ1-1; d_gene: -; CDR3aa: CASSLGQMWNTEAFF; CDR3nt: TGTGCCAGCAGCTTAGGACAGATGTGGAACACTGAAGCTTTCTTT
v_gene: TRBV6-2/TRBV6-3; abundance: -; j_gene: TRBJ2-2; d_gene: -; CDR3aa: CASSYSTVNTGELFF; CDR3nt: TGTGCCAGCAGTTACTCGACAGTGAACACCGGGGAGCTGTTTTTT
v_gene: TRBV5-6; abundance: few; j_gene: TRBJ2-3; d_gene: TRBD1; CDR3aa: CASSRVTGSLTDTQYF; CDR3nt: TGTGCCAGCAGCCGAGTGACAGGGTCCCTCACAGATACGCAGTATTTT
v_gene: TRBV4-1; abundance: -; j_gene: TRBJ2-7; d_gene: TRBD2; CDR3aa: CASSQPIAGGAYEQYF; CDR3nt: TGCGCCAGCAGCCAACCTATAGCGGGAGGGGCCTACGAGCAGTACTTC
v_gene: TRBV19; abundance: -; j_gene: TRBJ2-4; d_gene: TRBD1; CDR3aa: CASSIPRRQGASIQYF; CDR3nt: TGTGCCAGTAGTATCCCCAGAAGACAGGGGGCGAGCATTCAGTACTTC
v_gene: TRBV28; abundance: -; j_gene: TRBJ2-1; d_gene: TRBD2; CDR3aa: CASSRTGTNTLNYNEQFF; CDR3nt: TGTGCCAGCAGCCGAACCGGGACTAACACCTTAAACTACAATGAGCAGTTCTTC
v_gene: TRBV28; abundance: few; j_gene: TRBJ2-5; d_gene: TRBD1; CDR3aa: CASSLGTGEWETQYF; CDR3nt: TGTGCCAGCAGTTTAGGAACAGGGGAATGGGAGACCCAGTACTTC
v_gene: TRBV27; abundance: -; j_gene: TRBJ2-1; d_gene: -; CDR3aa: CASSLLLGAGEQFF; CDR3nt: TGTGCCAGCAGTTTATTGCTGGGGGCAGGTGAGCAGTTCTTC
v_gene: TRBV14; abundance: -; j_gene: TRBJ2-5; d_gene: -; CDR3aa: CASSRGFRRQETQYF; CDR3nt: TGTGCCAGCAGCAGGGGTTTCCGACGACAAGAGACCCAGTACTTC
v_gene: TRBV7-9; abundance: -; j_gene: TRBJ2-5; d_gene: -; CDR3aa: CASSFGSGQETQYF; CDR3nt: TGTGCCAGCAGCTTCGGCAGTGGACAAGAGACCCAGTACTTC
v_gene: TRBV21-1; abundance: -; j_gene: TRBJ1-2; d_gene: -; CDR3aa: CASSKPSRDRIACYGYTF; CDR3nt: TGTGCCAGCAGCAAACCGTCCCGAGACAGGATTGCATGCTATGGCTACACCTTC
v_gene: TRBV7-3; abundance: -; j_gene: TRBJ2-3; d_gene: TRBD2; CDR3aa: CASSLRAGAGTDTQYF; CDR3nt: TGTGCCAGCAGCTTAAGGGCGGGAGCGGGCACAGATACGCAGTATTTT
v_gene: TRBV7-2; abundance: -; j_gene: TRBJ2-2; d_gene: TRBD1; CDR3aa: CASRPQGASTGELFF; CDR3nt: TGTGCCAGCAGACCACAGGGGGCGAGCACCGGGGAGCTGTTTTTT
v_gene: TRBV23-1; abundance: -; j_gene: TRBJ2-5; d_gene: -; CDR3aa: CASSQFLRRGETQYF; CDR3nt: TGCGCCAGCAGTCAATTTCTGAGACGGGGGGAGACCCAGTACTTC
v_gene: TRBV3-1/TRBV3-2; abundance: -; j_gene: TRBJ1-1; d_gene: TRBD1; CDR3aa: CASSQDVTGANTEAFF; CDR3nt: TGTGCCAGCAGCCAAGACGTAACAGGGGCGAACACTGAAGCTTTCTTT
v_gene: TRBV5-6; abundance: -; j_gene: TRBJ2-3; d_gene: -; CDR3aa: CASGSPGTDTQYF; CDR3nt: TGTGCCAGCGGCAGCCCTGGCACAGATACGCAGTATTTT
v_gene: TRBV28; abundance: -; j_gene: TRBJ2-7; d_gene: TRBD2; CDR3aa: CASSLSLAGAQFEQYF; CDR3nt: TGTGCCAGCAGTTTATCACTAGCGGGAGCGCAATTCGAGCAGTACTTC
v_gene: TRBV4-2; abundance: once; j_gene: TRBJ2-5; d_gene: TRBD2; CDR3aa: CASSPTRTSGGQIQETQYF; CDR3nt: TGTGCCAGCAGCCCCACCCGGACTAGCGGGGGCCAAATCCAAGAGACCCAGTACTTC
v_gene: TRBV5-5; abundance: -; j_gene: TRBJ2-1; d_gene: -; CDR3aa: CASSLLWGNEQFF; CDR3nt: TGTGCCAGCAGCTTGCTCTGGGGCAATGAGCAGTTCTTC
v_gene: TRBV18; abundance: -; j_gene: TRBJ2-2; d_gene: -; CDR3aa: CASSPRTNTGELFF; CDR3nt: TGTGCCAGCTCACCACGAACCAACACCGGGGAGCTGTTTTTT
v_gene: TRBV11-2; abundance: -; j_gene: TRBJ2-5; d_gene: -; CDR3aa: CASSPNNQAETQYF; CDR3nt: TGTGCCAGCAGCCCCAATAATCAGGCCGAGACCCAGTACTTC
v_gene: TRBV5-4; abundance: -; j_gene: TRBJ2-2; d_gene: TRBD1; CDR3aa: CASSDGWGRGNGELFF; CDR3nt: TGTGCCAGCAGCGACGGATGGGGCAGGGGGAACGGGGAGCTGTTTTTT
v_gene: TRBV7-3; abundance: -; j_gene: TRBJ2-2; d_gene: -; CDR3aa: CASSSQGSLNTGELFF; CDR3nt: TGTGCCAGCAGCTCACAGGGCTCCCTGAACACCGGGGAGCTGTTTTTT
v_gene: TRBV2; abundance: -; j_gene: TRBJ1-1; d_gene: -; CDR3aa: CASSERGPGDTEAFF; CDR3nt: TGTGCCAGCAGTGAAAGGGGCCCCGGGGACACTGAAGCTTTCTTT
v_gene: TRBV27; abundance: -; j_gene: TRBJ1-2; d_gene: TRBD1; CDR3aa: CASSFTGGHNGYGYTF; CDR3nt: TGTGCCAGCAGTTTCACAGGGGGCCACAATGGGTATGGCTACACCTTC
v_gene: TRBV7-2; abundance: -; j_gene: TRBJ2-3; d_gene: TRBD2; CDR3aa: CASSLGVGGTQYF; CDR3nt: TGTGCCAGCAGCTTAGGGGTCGGGGGGACGCAGTATTTT
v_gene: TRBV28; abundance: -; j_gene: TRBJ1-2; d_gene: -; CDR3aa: CASSPGTFAGYTF; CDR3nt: TGTGCCAGCAGTCCGGGGACATTCGCGGGCTACACCTTC